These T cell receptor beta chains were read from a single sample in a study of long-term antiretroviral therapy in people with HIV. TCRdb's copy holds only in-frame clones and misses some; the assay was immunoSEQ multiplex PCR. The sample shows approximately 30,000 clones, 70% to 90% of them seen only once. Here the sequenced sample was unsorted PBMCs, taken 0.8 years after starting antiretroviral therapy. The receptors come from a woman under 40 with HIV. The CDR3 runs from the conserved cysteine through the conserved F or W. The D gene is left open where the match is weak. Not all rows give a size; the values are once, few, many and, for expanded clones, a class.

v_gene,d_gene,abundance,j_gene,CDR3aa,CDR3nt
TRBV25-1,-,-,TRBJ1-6,CASGATGSGSPLHF,TGTGCCAGCGGGGCGACGGGTTCGGGCTCACCCCTCCACTTT
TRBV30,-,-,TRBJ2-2,CACGWSLTGELFF,TGTGCCTGTGGATGGAGTTTGACCGGGGAGCTGTTTTTT
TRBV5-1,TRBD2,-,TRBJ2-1,CATTVAGSSYNEQFF,TGCGCCACCACTGTAGCGGGGAGCTCCTACAATGAGCAGTTCTTC
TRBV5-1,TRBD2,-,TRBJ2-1,CASSPARLAGGNEQFF,TGCGCCAGCAGCCCGGCCCGTCTAGCGGGGGGCAATGAGCAGTTCTTC
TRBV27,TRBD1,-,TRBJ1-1,CASSSLLSGGRLTEAFF,TGTGCCAGCAGCAGTCTACTCTCAGGGGGCAGGCTCACTGAAGCTTTCTTT
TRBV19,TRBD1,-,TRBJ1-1,CASSTRQGGFSEAFF,TGTGCCAGTAGTACCCGACAGGGAGGTTTTTCTGAAGCTTTCTTT
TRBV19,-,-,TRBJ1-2,CASRSSGINYGYTF,TGTGCCAGTAGGTCGTCGGGTATAAACTATGGCTACACCTTC
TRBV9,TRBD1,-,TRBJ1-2,CASSVVGQGEFFGYTF,TGTGCCAGCAGCGTAGTAGGACAGGGGGAGTTCTTTGGCTACACCTTC
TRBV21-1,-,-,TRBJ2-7,CASSHSYEQYF,TGTGCCAGCAGCCACTCCTACGAGCAGTACTTC
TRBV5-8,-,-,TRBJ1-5,CASSTRLGTNQPQHF,TGTGCCAGCAGCACTAGGCTTGGGACAAATCAGCCCCAGCATTTT
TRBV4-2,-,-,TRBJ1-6,CASSQEGVNSPLHF,TGTGCCAGCAGCCAAGAGGGGGTGAATTCACCCCTCCACTTT
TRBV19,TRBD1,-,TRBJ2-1,CASSPRDRVGHEQFF,TGTGCCAGTAGTCCTCGGGACAGGGTAGGGCATGAGCAGTTCTTC
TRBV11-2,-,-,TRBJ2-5,CASSSPDRVQETQYF,TGTGCCAGCAGCTCCCCTGACAGAGTCCAAGAGACCCAGTACTTC
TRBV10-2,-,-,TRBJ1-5,CASSDANRSNQPQHF,TGCGCCAGCAGTGACGCCAATAGGAGCAATCAGCCCCAGCATTTT
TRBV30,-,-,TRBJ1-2,CAWTIKLGGSNYGYTF,TGTGCCTGGACAATAAAATTGGGGGGATCTAACTATGGCTACACCTTC
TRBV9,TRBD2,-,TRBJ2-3,CASSVGPERGQYF,TGTGCCAGCAGCGTAGGTCCGGAGCGGGGGCAGTATTTT
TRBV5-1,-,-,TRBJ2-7,CASSPSSGIGYEQYF,TGCGCCAGCAGCCCGAGTTCAGGTATCGGCTACGAGCAGTACTTC
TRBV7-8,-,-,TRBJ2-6,CASSSGPRSGANVLTF,TGTGCCAGCAGCTCGGGACCGAGGTCTGGGGCCAACGTCCTGACTTTC
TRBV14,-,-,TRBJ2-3,CASSPRPRGTDTQYF,TGTGCCAGCAGCCCTCGCCCCCGAGGGACAGATACGCAGTATTTT
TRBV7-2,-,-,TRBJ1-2,CASSLGEAYGYTF,TGTGCCAGCAGCTTGGGGGAAGCCTATGGCTACACCTTC
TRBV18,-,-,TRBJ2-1,CASSPPVGQAYNEQFF,TGTGCCAGCTCACCACCGGTGGGGCAGGCGTACAATGAGCAGTTCTTC
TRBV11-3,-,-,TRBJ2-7,CASSSAGQYEQYF,TGTGCCAGCAGCTCTGCTGGACAGTACGAGCAGTACTTC
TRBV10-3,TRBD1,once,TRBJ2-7,CAISGGDRTYEQYF,TGTGCCATCAGTGGAGGGGACAGAACCTACGAGCAGTACTTC
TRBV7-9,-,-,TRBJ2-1,CAGGLSSHNEQFF,TGTGCCGGTGGGCTCAGCTCCCACAATGAGCAGTTCTTC
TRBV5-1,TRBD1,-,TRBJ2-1,CASSLARTGGPGEQFF,TGCGCCAGCAGCTTGGCGAGGACAGGGGGCCCGGGTGAGCAGTTCTTC
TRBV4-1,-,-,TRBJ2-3,CASSQATGSYTDTQYF,TGCGCCAGCAGCCAGGCGACTGGATCCTACACAGATACGCAGTATTTT
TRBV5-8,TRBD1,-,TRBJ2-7,CASKGQGNIYEQYF,TGTGCCAGCAAAGGACAGGGAAATATTTACGAGCAGTACTTC
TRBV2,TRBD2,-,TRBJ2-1,CASSEWASGDNEQFF,TGTGCCAGCAGTGAATGGGCTAGCGGGGACAATGAGCAGTTCTTC
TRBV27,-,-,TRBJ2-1,CASGRVGLGEQFF,TGTGCCAGCGGTAGGGTGGGGCTCGGTGAGCAGTTCTTC
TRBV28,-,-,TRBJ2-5,CASSRVLSETQYF,TGTGCCAGCAGCCGGGTCCTGTCGGAGACCCAGTACTTC
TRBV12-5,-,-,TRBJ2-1,CASGQQANNEQFF,TGTGCTAGTGGACAGCAAGCTAACAATGAGCAGTTCTTC
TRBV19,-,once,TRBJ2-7,CASSIASDYEQYF,TGTGCCAGTAGTATAGCAAGCGACTACGAGCAGTACTTC
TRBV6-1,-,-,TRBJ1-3,CASSEGWGNSGNTIYF,TGTGCCAGCAGTGAGGGGTGGGGGAACTCTGGAAACACCATATATTTT
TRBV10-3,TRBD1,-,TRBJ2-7,CAISEKTGGINEQYF,TGTGCCATCAGTGAGAAGACAGGGGGTATCAACGAGCAGTACTTC
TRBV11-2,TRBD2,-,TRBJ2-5,CASSLFASGAGGETQYF,TGTGCCAGCAGCTTATTTGCTAGCGGGGCGGGGGGGGAGACCCAGTACTTC
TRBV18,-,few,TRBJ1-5,CASSRREDQPQHF,TGTGCCAGCTCAAGGAGAGAAGATCAGCCCCAGCATTTT
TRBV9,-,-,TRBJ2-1,CASSEGRNYNEQFF,TGTGCCAGCAGCGAGGGACGGAATTACAATGAGCAGTTCTTC
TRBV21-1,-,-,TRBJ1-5,CASSPLRWDSSNQPQHF,TGTGCCAGCAGTCCCCTCCGATGGGACAGTAGCAATCAGCCCCAGCATTTT
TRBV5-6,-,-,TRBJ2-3,CASSLDGSTLSTDTQYF,TGTGCCAGCAGCTTGGATGGCAGCACTCTTAGCACAGATACGCAGTATTTT
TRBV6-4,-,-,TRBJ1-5,CASSDGGSNQPQHF,TGTGCCAGCAGTGATGGGGGCTCGAATCAGCCCCAGCATTTT
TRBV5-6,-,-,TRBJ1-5,CASSWGGQPQHF,TGTGCCAGCAGCTGGGGGGGGCAGCCCCAGCATTTT
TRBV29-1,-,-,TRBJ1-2,CSHLDGYGYTF,TGCAGCCATCTGGACGGATATGGCTACACCTTC
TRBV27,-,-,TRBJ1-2,CASSRTDFLGGYTF,TGTGCCAGCAGTCGGACAGATTTCCTGGGAGGCTACACCTTC
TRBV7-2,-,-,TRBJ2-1,CASSFTGTSNEQFF,TGTGCCAGCAGCTTCACAGGGACCTCCAATGAGCAGTTCTTC
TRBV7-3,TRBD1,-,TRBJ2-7,CASSLQTGGSYEQYF,TGTGCCAGCAGCTTACAGACAGGGGGCTCATACGAGCAGTACTTC
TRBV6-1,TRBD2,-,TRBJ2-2,CASSEALLGGANTGELFF,TGTGCCAGCAGTGAAGCGCTTCTGGGGGGGGCGAACACCGGGGAGCTGTTTTTT